These T cell receptor beta chains were read from a single sample in a study of neoadjuvant anti-PD-1 for oral cavity cancer. Using immunoSEQ multiplex PCR, the repertoire was profiled, and TCRdb retains in-frame clones only, with some absent. Among 8,300 or so clones listed, 55% to 75% were seen once. The sample consisted of PBMCs, taken after nivolumab (anti-PD-1) treatment. The receptors derive from a person between 40 and 85 years old with oral cavity squamous cell carcinoma. The CDR3 runs from the conserved cysteine through the conserved F or W. Each record gives: clone size, V gene, D gene, J gene, CDR3 protein, CDR3 DNA. A D gene is named only where the DNA matches it firmly. Expanded clones are given a class, and other clones once, few, many or no size at all.

NA	TRBV18	NA	TRBJ2-7	CASSTIPGSGVYEQYF	TGTGCCAGCTCAACAATCCCCGGGTCAGGGGTCTACGAGCAGTACTTC
NA	TRBV29-1	NA	TRBJ2-3	CSVEDYLQPDTQYF	TGCAGCGTCGAGGACTATCTTCAGCCAGATACGCAGTATTTT
NA	TRBV7-2	NA	TRBJ1-5	CASTKDSYSNQPQHF	TGTGCCAGCACCAAGGACAGTTATAGCAATCAGCCCCAGCATTTT
NA	TRBV19	NA	TRBJ2-1	CASTGDGHNEQFF	TGTGCCAGTACAGGGGACGGCCACAATGAGCAGTTCTTC
NA	TRBV7-9	NA	TRBJ2-5	CASSWGTAGETQYF	TGTGCCAGCAGCTGGGGGACAGCGGGGGAGACCCAGTACTTC
NA	TRBV28	NA	TRBJ1-5	CASTSPRQIQSGQHF	TGTGCCAGCACTTCACCCCGACAGATACAATCAGGCCAGCATTTT
NA	TRBV29-1	TRBD1	TRBJ2-7	CSVETGDIPYEQYF	TGCAGCGTTGAGACAGGGGATATTCCCTACGAGCAGTACTTC
NA	TRBV11-2	NA	TRBJ1-1	CASSPSQGRVNTEAFF	TGTGCCAGCAGCCCTTCCCAGGGCAGGGTTAACACTGAAGCTTTCTTT
few	TRBV7-9	NA	TRBJ2-2	CASILNTGLEKLFF	TGTGCCAGCATCCTTAATACAGGGTTGGAGAAGCTGTTTTTT
few	TRBV6-1	NA	TRBJ1-5	CASSEGRGGYSNQPQHF	TGTGCCAGCAGTGAAGGGCGAGGCGGATATAGCAATCAGCCCCAGCATTTT
NA	TRBV6-6	NA	TRBJ1-2	CASSYPTVVPNYGYTF	TGTGCCAGCAGTTACCCCACCGTTGTTCCTAACTATGGCTACACCTTC
few	TRBV7-2	NA	TRBJ1-1	CASSSRDGREAFF	TGTGCCAGCAGCTCAAGAGACGGTCGTGAAGCTTTCTTT
few	TRBV4-3	TRBD1	TRBJ1-2	CASSQEGQGYGYTF	TGCGCCAGCAGCCAAGAGGGACAGGGATATGGCTACACCTTC